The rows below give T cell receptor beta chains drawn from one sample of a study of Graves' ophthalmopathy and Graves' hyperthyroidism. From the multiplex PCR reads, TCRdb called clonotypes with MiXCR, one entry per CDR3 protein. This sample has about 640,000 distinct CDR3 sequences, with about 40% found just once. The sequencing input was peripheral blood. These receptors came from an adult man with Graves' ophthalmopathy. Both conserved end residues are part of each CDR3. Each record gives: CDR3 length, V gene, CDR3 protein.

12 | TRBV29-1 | CSLVSGQETQYF
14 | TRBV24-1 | CATSGNDRAYGYTF
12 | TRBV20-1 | CSAIGGANVLTF
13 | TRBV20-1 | CSASGGGQHPQHF
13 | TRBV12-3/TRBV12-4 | CASSFRTIYEQYF
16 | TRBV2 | CASSQGGASGRETQYF
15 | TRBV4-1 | CASSQAETGLTEAFF
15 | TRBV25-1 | CASSLHRGLGYGYTF
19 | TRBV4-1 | CASSQALDRVRAYNSPLHF
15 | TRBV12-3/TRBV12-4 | CASLRGLEYTGELFF
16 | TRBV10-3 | CAISDPWTGGTETQYF
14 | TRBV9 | CASSVVWGFGELFF
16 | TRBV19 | CASGRRTGSSYNGYTF
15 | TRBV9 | CASSVEGGGSMELFF
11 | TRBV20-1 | CSARGAYGYTF
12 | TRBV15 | CATSGTRYEQFF